Shown below are 8 T cell receptor beta chains from a single sample sequenced in a study of shared clonotypes between healthy human individuals. TCRdb keeps only in-frame clones here, not all; method: immunoSEQ multiplex PCR. The data hold over a million clones, with about 80% observed a single time. Sequencing was done on a sample of memory CD4+ T cells from PBMCs. The subset here: CD45RA-negative fraction. These receptors were obtained from a young man in good health. Some clones in this sample may be carry-over from other donors' samples.

The rearrangement uses TRBV9 and TRBJ1-1; perhaps TRBD1 as D (5 bases). Germline CDR1 reads SGDLS; CDR2 reads YYNGEE. V lost 3 bases to trimming and J lost 3 bases, with 15 bases between them. The CDR3 has 15 residues. This chain's CDR3 is CASSARQPEDTEAFF. The CDR3 DNA reads TGTGCCAGCAGCGCCCGACAGCCAGAAGACACTGAAGCTTTCTTT.

The chain combines TRBV4-1 with TRBJ2-5, with D possibly TRBD2 on 5 matching bases. The better agreement between TRBJ2-7 and the DNA end casts doubt on the J call. The CDR3 covers 13 residues. The germline V gene has CDR1 MGHRA and CDR2 YSYEKL. The CDR3 bases are TGCGCCAGCAGCCTCGCCCCGGGGAGCGAGCAGTACTTC. It yields the protein CASSLAPGSEQYF.

The chain is built from TRBV5-4 and TRBJ2-3; D not certain. The germline CDR1 and CDR2 sequences are SGHNT and YYREEE (reference sequence). The V end lost 5 bases, the J end lost 4 bases, and 14 bases lay between the germline ends. CDR3 size: 14 residues. The DNA of the CDR3 is TGTGCCAGCAGTTCCGCTGTCCCCGCAGATACGCAGTATTTT. Its translation is CASSSAVPADTQYF.

The V call is TRBV5-5, the J call TRBJ2-5; D remains unclear. The V end lost 3 bases, the J end lost 5 bases, and 14 bases lay between the germline ends. The V gene's germline CDR1 is SGHKS and CDR2 YYEKEE (reference sequence). The CDR3 is made up of 14 amino acids. CDR3 residues: CASSSQTGAETQYF. Written as DNA, the CDR3 is TGTGCCAGCAGCTCCCAGACTGGCGCGGAGACCCAGTACTTC. Complete variable domain (other parts from reference TRBV5-5 and TRBJ2-5): DAGVTQSPTHLIKTRGQQVTLRCSPISGHKSVSWYQQVLGQGPQFIFQYYEKEERGRGNFPDRFSARQFPNYSSELNVNALLLGDSALYLCASSSQTGAETQYFGPGTRLLVL.

This clone was seen more than once but under ten times. The chain couples TRBV4-1 to TRBJ1-6, with D unclear. CDR1 is MGHRA and CDR2 is YSYEKL in the germline V gene. Trimming cost V 0 bases and J 7 bases, with 4 bases left between them. The CDR3 is made up of 13 amino acids. Here the CDR3 DNA reads TGCGCCAGCAGCCAAGATGTCAATTCACCCCTCCACTTT. This translates into CASSQDVNSPLHF.

The chain links TRBV28 to TRBJ1-3; no reliable D call. V lost 2 bases and J lost 0, with 11 bases in between. There are 16 residues in the CDR3. Per germline, CDR1 MDHEN and CDR2 SYDVKM. CDR3 region: CASSLRRRFSGNTIYF. The DNA for the CDR3 is TGTGCCAGCAGTTTACGCCGGCGTTTCTCTGGAAACACCATATATTTT.

The chain has TRBV28 and TRBJ1-3; maybe TRBD1 (6 bases). The CDR3 has 14 amino acids. V was shortened by 6 bases and J by 1 base, with 10 bases between the two germline ends. Germline assignment: CDR1 MDHEN and CDR2 SYDVKM. CDR3 sequence: CASRKQGSGNTIYF. The CDR3 DNA sequence: TGTGCCAGCAGGAAACAGGGATCTGGAAACACCATATATTTT.

This clone was seen only a few times. The chain couples TRBV10-3 to TRBJ2-5; 7 bases map to TRBD2. V was pared by 6 bases and J by 7 bases, with 8 bases of the junction left unmatched. The CDR3 runs to 13 residues. Germline V gene data show CDR1 as ENHRY and CDR2 as SYGVKD. In DNA, the CDR3 is TGTGCCATCAGCCCACCTGGGGAGGGGACCCAGTACTTC. This translates into CAISPPGEGTQYF.